This entry is about one TCR beta chain. What it recognizes is unknown. The data derive from a study of read filtering for tumor transcriptome and immune sequencing. Looking at the study overall: The cohort had 17 men and 14 women aged roughly 40 to 90, mean about 66 years. Findings and caveats of the study: Approximately 87% of IR-seq clonotypes had a single read, yet these held 3.5% to 4.5% of reads. IR-seq captured clonotypes deeper and more reliably than RNA-seq. Sorted CD138-negative bone marrow cells were not purified T cells.

Molecular barcoded adaptors covering alpha/delta and beta/gamma chains were used on 400 ng RNA. TCRdb used MiXCR to reprocess the reads, holding one entry per CDR3 protein. The sample has 30,000 to 50,000 distinct CDR3 sequences, roughly 10% seen once; the top ten hold 30% to 40%. The source of this sequence is a donor aged 40 or older with multiple myeloma. The sequenced sample consisted of a population of CD138-negative cells sorted from bone marrow.

In nucleotides, the CDR3 is TGTGCCAGCAGTTACGGAAGGGGGAGATTCAATCAGCCCCAGCATTTT. It encodes CASSYGRGRFNQPQHF. The genes are TRBV6-2 or TRBV6-3 and TRBJ1-5, with D possibly TRBD1 on 6 matching bases. Trimming left V 2 bases short and J 3 bases short, with 14 bases between. The germline V gene has CDR1 MNHEY and CDR2 SVGEGT. The CDR3 runs to 16 residues.